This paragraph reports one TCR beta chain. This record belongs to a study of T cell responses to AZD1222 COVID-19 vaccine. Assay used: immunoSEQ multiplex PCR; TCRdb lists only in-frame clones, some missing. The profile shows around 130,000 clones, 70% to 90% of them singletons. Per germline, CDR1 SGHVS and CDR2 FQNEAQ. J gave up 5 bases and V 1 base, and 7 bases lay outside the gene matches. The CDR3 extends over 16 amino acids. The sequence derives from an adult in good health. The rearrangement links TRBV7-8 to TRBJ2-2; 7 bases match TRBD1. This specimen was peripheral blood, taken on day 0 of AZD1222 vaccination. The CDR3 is CASSLGIGGLTGELFF. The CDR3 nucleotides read TGTGCCAGCAGCTTAGGAATAGGGGGCCTAACCGGGGAGCTGTTTTTT.